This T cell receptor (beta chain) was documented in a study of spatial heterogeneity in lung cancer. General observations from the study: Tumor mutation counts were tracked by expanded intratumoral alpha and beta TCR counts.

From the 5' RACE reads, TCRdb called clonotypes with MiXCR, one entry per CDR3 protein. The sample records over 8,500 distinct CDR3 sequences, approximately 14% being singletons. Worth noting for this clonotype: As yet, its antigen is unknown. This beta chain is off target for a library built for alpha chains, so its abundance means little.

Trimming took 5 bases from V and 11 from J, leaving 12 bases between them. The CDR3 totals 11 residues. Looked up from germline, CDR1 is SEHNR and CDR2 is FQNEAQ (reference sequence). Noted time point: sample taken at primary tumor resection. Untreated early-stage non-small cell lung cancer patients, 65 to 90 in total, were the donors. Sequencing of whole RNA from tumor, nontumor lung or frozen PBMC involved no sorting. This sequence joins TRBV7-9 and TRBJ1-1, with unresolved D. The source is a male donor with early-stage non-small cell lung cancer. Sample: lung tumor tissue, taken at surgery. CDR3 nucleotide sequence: TGTGCCAGCAGCCCCGGACCATGGGCTTTCTTT. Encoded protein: CASSPGPWAFF.